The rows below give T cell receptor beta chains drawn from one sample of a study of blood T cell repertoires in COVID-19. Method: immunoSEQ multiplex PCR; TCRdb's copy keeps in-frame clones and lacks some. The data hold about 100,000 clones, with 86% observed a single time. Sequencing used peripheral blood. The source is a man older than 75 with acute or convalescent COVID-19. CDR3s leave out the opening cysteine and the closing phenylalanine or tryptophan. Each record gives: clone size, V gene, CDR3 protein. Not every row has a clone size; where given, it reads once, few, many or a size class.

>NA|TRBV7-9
ASSYTGRDSNSRQF
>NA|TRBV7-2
ASSLEQGVYEQF
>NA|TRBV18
ASSPQGAGNTIY
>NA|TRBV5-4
ASSPGQGAYNEQF
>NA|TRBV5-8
ASSLRQGSGEQY
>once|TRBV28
ASGADSVTYEQY
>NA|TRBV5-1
ASSLQGPPNTEAF
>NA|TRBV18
ASSRPIRGQHNEQF
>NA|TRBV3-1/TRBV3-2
ASSKTSGRTGPSTDTQY
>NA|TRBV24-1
ATSEAGTDTQY
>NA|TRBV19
ASSTGLSEKLF
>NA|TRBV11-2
ASSLDGRTGELF
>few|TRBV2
ASSVDRGNTIY
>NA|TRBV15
ATSRGTSGSTDTQY
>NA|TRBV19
ASRRVAAGEREQF
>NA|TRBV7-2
ASSLEFPGTPSTPYEQY
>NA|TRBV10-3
AISEGGLAGSSGSYNEQF
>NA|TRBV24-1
ATSDSRITDTQY
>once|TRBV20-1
SASKGGRDNEQF
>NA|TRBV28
ASSLRQLAQPQH
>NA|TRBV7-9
ASSLDRVQTGNEQF
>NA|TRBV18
ASSPTSGDTDTQY
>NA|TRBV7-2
ASSLVWAGDSPLH
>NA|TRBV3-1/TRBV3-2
ASSLREREQY
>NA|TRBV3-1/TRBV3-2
ASSLQGGNRLYNEQF
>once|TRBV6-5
ASLSGLLYEQY
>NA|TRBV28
ASSYRGANTGELF
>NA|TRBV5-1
ASSLNRGGEKLF
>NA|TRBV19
ASSIAGDRYYEQY
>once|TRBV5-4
ASSPTSGSVHEQF
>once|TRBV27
ASSLKGLPFYEQY
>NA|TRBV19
ASSSGETQY
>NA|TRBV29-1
SVVRTGVDEQY
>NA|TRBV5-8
ASSLGGLRVDYGYT
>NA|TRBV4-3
ASSQDRVGSGNTIY
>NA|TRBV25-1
ASSEHLSYGYT
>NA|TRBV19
ASSIDETGSYNEQF
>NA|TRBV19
AVSRRAPGELF
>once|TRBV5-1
ASSLARGREDQKYIQY
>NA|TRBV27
ASSIGTAYEQY
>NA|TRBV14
ASSQDLTNTGELF
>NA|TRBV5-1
ASSLVRATYEQY
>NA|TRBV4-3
ASSQAKLAGGYNEQF